Shown below are 22 T cell receptor beta chains from a single sample sequenced in a study of blood T cells in healthy people across ages. Next came a second PCR, run for roughly 6 to 11 cycles, which used a sample-barcoded 5' primer along with a J-beta primer mix. MiXCR, applied by TCRdb to the 5' RACE reads, yields one record per CDR3 protein. In the table there are about 1.1 million distinct CDR3 sequences, roughly two fifths of which are singletons. The source material was blood. Source of these receptors: a man aged 18 to 30 in good health.

This clonotype showed up just a few times. This chain connects TRBV14 to TRBJ1-4, with no clear D. Germline-derived CDR1 and CDR2 are SGHDN and FVKESK. The CDR3 has 14 residues. The ends were cut back, 4 bases at V and 0 bases at J, with 6 bases in the middle. CDR3 region: CASSPLATNEKLFF. The CDR3 DNA reads as TGTGCCAGCAGCCCCCTTGCAACTAATGAAAAACTGTTTTTT.

This clonotype showed up just a few times. V gene TRBV7-2 combines with J gene TRBJ2-7; D unclear. V was pared by 1 base and J by 7 bases, with 20 bases between. The CDR3 sequence is 16 residues long. Germline CDR1 and CDR2: SGHTA and FQGNSA. The CDR3 DNA reads as TGTGCCAGCAGCTTAGTGGGTCCCGCCAGGCCCGGTGAGCAGTACTTC. This translates into CASSLVGPARPGEQYF.

In its sample, this clonotype was seen a few times. The chain couples TRBV18 to TRBJ2-7; D is perhaps TRBD1 (6 bases). The CDR3 extends over 13 amino acids. CDR1 and CDR2 from the germline V gene are KGHSH and LQKENI. The ends were cut back, 2 bases at V and 7 bases at J, with 12 bases in the middle. This chain's CDR3 is CASSPLGQGEQYF. DNA for the CDR3: TGTGCCAGCTCACCATTGGGACAAGGGGAGCAGTACTTC.

This sequence joins TRBV30 and TRBJ2-7, with TRBD2 as a possible D gene (5 bases). Looked up from germline, CDR1 is GTSNPN and CDR2 is SVGIG (reference sequence). Trimming stripped 5 bases from V and 0 bases from J, with 11 bases between. The CDR3 covers 13 residues. CDR3 sequence reads: CAWETGSSYEQYF. The DNA for the CDR3 is TGTGCCTGGGAGACGGGGAGCTCCTACGAGCAGTACTTC.

The chain uses TRBV28 and TRBJ1-5; possibly TRBD1 for D (6 bases). Germline V gives CDR1 MDHEN, CDR2 SYDVKM. CDR3 length: 17 amino acids. Trimming stripped 3 bases from V and 5 bases from J, with 20 bases between. The CDR3 here is CASSFIWGGGGDQPQHF. CDR3 sequence (DNA): TGTGCCAGCAGTTTCATCTGGGGGGGCGGTGGGGATCAGCCCCAGCATTTT. Based on the CDR3 plus reference TRBV28 and TRBJ1-5, the full variable domain is DVKVTQSSRYLVKRTGEKVFLECVQDMDHENMFWYRQDPGLGLRLIYFSYDVKMKEKGDIPEGYSVSREKKERFSLILESASTNQTSMYLCASSFIWGGGGDQPQHFGDGTRLSIL.

This clonotype was recorded a few times. V is TRBV2 and J is TRBJ2-1; D is possibly TRBD1 (6 bases). Per the germline V gene, CDR1 is SNHLY and CDR2 is FYNNEI. This CDR3 has 11 amino acids. Trimming removed 7 bases from V and 7 bases from J, with 8 bases in between. The CDR3 loop reads CASIRGNEQFF. CDR3 DNA sequence: TGTGCCAGCATCAGGGGTAATGAGCAGTTCTTC.

The chain carries TRBV5-1 and TRBJ1-1; TRBD1 might be the D (5 bases). The CDR3 runs to 12 residues. V gave up 3 bases and J gave up 8 bases, with 11 bases separating them. CDR1 and CDR2 from the germline V gene are SGHRS and YFSETQ. The CDR3 coding sequence is TGCGCCAGCAGCTCGAACAGGCTCGAAGCTTTCTTT. Protein: CASSSNRLEAFF.

This clonotype was found a few times. The chain combines TRBV4-2 with TRBJ1-2, with D perhaps matching TRBD1 (5 bases). CDR3 length: 14 residues. Trimming stripped 3 bases from V and 3 bases from J, with 11 bases between. Germline-derived CDR1 and CDR2 are LGHNA and YNFKEQ. The CDR3 DNA sequence: TGTGCCAGCAGCCAGGCGGTGACAGACTATGGCTACACCTTC. This encodes CASSQAVTDYGYTF.

The gene calls are TRBV5-6 and TRBJ2-5; 9 bases are a match to TRBD1. This CDR3 is built from 16 residues. J lost 11 bases, V lost 3 bases, and 17 bases had no gene match. Germline V gene lookup returns CDR1 SGHDT and CDR2 YYEEEE. DNA of the CDR3: TGTGCCAGCAGCTCGCCACAGGGGGCGGAGTACAATGAGCAGTACTTC. This gives the protein CASSSPQGAEYNEQYF.

J is TRBJ1-2 and V is TRBV9, with 8 bases matching TRBD1. Germline assignment: CDR1 SGDLS and CDR2 YYNGEE. This CDR3 is built from 14 residues. J gave up 6 bases and V 0 bases, and 4 bases lay outside the gene matches. CDR3 loop: CASSVVDRGDGYTF. DNA of the CDR3: TGTGCCAGCAGCGTAGTAGACAGGGGAGATGGCTACACCTTC.

This clonotype has a handful of counts. The rearrangement links TRBV6-2 or TRBV6-3 to TRBJ1-2, with D uncertain. Trimming shortened V by 5 bases and J by 8 bases, and 18 bases separated the two germline ends. CDR1 and CDR2 (germline): MNHEY, SVGEGT. CDR3 length equals 14 residues. This CDR3 is CASSNELTKTGYTF. In nucleotides, the CDR3 is TGTGCCAGCAGTAACGAGCTGACAAAAACGGGCTACACCTTC.

In this sample, this clonotype turned up a few times. The V gene is TRBV29-1, the J gene TRBJ1-1; possibly TRBD1 for D (6 bases). CDR1 SQVTM and CDR2 ANQGSEA come from the germline V gene. The CDR3 consists of 15 residues. With 0 bases removed from V and 4 bases from J, the gap between germline ends came to 15 bases. The CDR3 DNA reads as TGCAGCGTTGAAGATTGGGGACAAAGGGGCACTGAAGCTTTCTTT. Translated: CSVEDWGQRGTEAFF.

This rearrangement joins TRBV7-2 to TRBJ2-3, with D hard to call. Trimming took off 6 bases at V and 7 bases at J, with 11 bases between the two ends. The germline V gene encodes CDR1 SGHTA and CDR2 FQGNSA. The CDR3 loop spans 12 amino acids. CDR3 residues: CASRVESNTQYF. The DNA of the CDR3 is TGTGCCAGCAGAGTAGAATCAAATACGCAGTATTTT.

This chain links TRBV6-1 with TRBJ2-1; no firm D call. Trimming stripped 3 bases from V and 5 bases from J, with 5 bases between. Germline V gene data show CDR1 as MNHNS and CDR2 as SASEGT. CDR3 length: 12 amino acids. The CDR3 bases are TGTGCCAGCAGTGATCCAGACAATGAGCAGTTCTTC. Protein product: CASSDPDNEQFF.

The sample holds one count of this clonotype. The chain uses TRBV5-1 and TRBJ1-1, with D tentatively TRBD1 (6 bases). This CDR3 is 15 amino acids long. V was pared by 0 bases and J by 5 bases, with 14 bases between. Germline assignment: CDR1 SGHRS and CDR2 YFSETQ. The chain's CDR3 is CASSLAVGGGTEAFF. CDR3 nucleotide sequence: TGCGCCAGCAGCTTGGCGGTGGGGGGCGGTACTGAAGCTTTCTTT.

A few counts support this clonotype. The chain carries TRBV15 and TRBJ2-4; 7 bases agree with TRBD1. V dropped 0 bases and J dropped 4; count of bases not matched to a gene: 6. Germline V gene sequence: CDR1 LNHNV, CDR2 YYDKDF (reference sequence). The CDR3 is 16 amino acids. The CDR3 DNA reads TGTGCCACCAGCAGAGATATGACAGGGATTAAAAACATTCAGTACTTC. Protein sequence: CATSRDMTGIKNIQYF.

The rearrangement joins TRBV4-2 to TRBJ1-1; a weak D match, TRBD1 (6 bases). V shed 0 bases and J shed 0 bases, with 8 bases lying between them. Germline V gene lookup returns CDR1 LGHNA and CDR2 YNFKEQ. The CDR3 is made up of 15 amino acids. CDR3 protein: CASSQEGGMNTEAFF. The CDR3, as DNA: TGTGCCAGCAGCCAAGAAGGGGGGATGAACACTGAAGCTTTCTTT.

The CDR3 nucleotides are TGTGCCAGCAGTGAACCCAGGGCTGGCAATCAGCCCCAGCATTTT. This gives the protein CASSEPRAGNQPQHF. This sequence joins TRBV6-1 and TRBJ1-5; TRBD1 is a possible D gene (5 bases). The V and J ends lost 2 bases and 2 bases respectively, with 10 bases between them. The CDR3 sequence is 15 residues long. In germline, CDR1 is MNHNS, CDR2 SASEGT.

This clonotype was counted only a few times. The chain carries TRBV14 and TRBJ2-3; a weak D match, TRBD1 (5 bases). V was pared by 2 bases and J by 6 bases, with 15 bases between. This CDR3 region has 15 residues. Per the germline V gene, CDR1 is SGHDN and CDR2 is FVKESK. The CDR3 sequence is CASSQLGALGDTQYF. The CDR3 DNA reads as TGTGCCAGCAGCCAATTAGGGGCCCTCGGGGATACGCAGTATTTT.

The chain carries TRBV11-3 and TRBJ2-2; D is undetermined. This CDR3 comprises 13 residues. The V end was cut by 4 bases, the J end by 6 bases, with 9 bases between. In germline, CDR1 is SGHNT, CDR2 YENEEA. The CDR3 region has the DNA TGTGCCAGCAGCTCCTCCTTCCCCGGGGAGCTGTTTTTT. Translating gives CASSSSFPGELFF.

This clonotype was counted a few times. The DNA for the CDR3 is TGTGCCAGCAGTGAAGCCCCCCGGGGGAGCACTGAAGCTTTCTTT. Amino acid sequence: CASSEAPRGSTEAFF. The V gene is TRBV2, the J gene TRBJ1-1; possible D gene TRBD1, 5 bases. CDR1 and CDR2 (germline): SNHLY, FYNNEI. CDR3 size: 15 residues. V lost 0 bases and J lost 4, with 12 bases in between.

The chain uses TRBV7-2 and TRBJ1-5; unclear D gene. There are 13 residues in the CDR3. Per germline, CDR1 SGHTA and CDR2 FQGNSA. The germline V and J ends were trimmed by 1 base and 7 bases, with 8 bases remaining between them. The CDR3 nucleotides are TGTGCCAGCAGCTTAGGAGTCCAGCAGCCCCAGCATTTT. As protein: CASSLGVQQPQHF.